These 11 T cell receptor beta chains came from one sample sequenced in a study of vaccination effects on CD4 cells after COVID-19. Antigen-specific CD4+ T cell clonotypes were called by their expansion after viral peptide-pool culture in ViraFEST. Culture proceeded for nine to eleven days, and CD4+ T cells were then isolated. Participants got two doses of BNT162b2 or mRNA-1273 vaccine. Clones were sequenced by immunoSEQ multiplex PCR, and TCRdb holds only the in-frame ones, with some missing. The sample shows about 46,000 clones, about 74% of them seen only once. Their target antigens are unknown. The source material was CD4+ T cells from PBMCs cultured with HCoV-OC43 spike peptides, sampled after COVID-19 vaccination. Subset specified: HCoV-OC43 spike overlapping peptide pool stimulation. These receptors came from a human donor who received a COVID-19 vaccine.

This chain links TRBV2 with TRBJ1-4; D is perhaps TRBD1 (5 bases). There are 14 residues in the CDR3. Germline values: CDR1 SNHLY, CDR2 FYNNEI. Trimming took off 6 bases at V and 7 bases at J, with 15 bases between the two ends. Here the CDR3 DNA reads TGTGCCAGCAGAGCCGGGGCTTTGGGTGAAAAACTGTTTTTT. It translates to CASRAGALGEKLFF.

The chain employs TRBV6-1 and TRBJ1-1, with 9 bases matching TRBD1. Unmatched junction bases numbered 4, after V lost 3 bases and J lost 8 bases. This CDR3 region has 13 residues. Germline CDR1 is MNHNS and CDR2 is SASEGT. As DNA, the CDR3 is TGTGCCAGCAGTGAGTACAGGGGGCTCGAAGCTTTCTTT. Translation: CASSEYRGLEAFF.

V is TRBV6-6 and J is TRBJ1-1; D is possibly TRBD1 (6 bases). This CDR3 has 13 residues. Germline V gene data show CDR1 as MNHNY and CDR2 as SVGAGI (reference sequence). V gave up 0 bases and J gave up 9 bases, with 11 bases separating them. CDR3 sequence: CASSYSGRGKAFF. The CDR3 nucleotides are TGTGCCAGCAGTTACTCTGGGAGGGGGAAAGCTTTCTTT.

This rearrangement joins TRBV5-8 to TRBJ2-5, with a weak D call TRBD2 (6 bases). CDR1 is SGHTS and CDR2 is YDEGEE in the germline V gene. V was pared by 4 bases and J by 5 bases, with 21 bases between. This CDR3 is built from 16 residues. CDR3 region: CASSRVTAVLAETQYF. As DNA, the CDR3 is TGTGCCAGCAGCCGCGTTACCGCCGTCCTAGCGGAGACCCAGTACTTC.

This rearrangement joins TRBV11-2 to TRBJ1-6; D possibly corresponds to TRBD1 (5 bases). Trimming stripped 2 bases from V and 9 bases from J, with 14 bases between. The CDR3 runs 15 residues. Germline CDR1 SGHAT, CDR2 FQNNGV. The CDR3 region is CASSLIRGGTSPLHF. CDR3 sequence (DNA): TGTGCCAGCAGCTTAATACGGGGGGGTACTTCACCCCTCCACTTT.

The CDR3 bases are TGTGCCAGCAGCTCAACCTCTTCGGAAATCTATGGCTACACCTTC. Amino acid sequence: CASSSTSSEIYGYTF. The chain has TRBV7-9 and TRBJ1-2; D call uncertain. Germline CDR1 is SEHNR and CDR2 is FQNEAQ (reference sequence). The CDR3 runs 15 residues. The V and J ends lost 4 bases and 4 bases respectively, with 16 bases between them. Based on the CDR3 plus reference TRBV7-9 and TRBJ1-2, the full variable domain is DTGVSQNPRHKITKRGQNVTFRCDPISEHNRLYWYRQTLGQGPEFLTYFQNEAQLEKSRLLSDRFSAERPKGSFSTLEIQRTEQGDSAMYLCASSSTSSEIYGYTFGSGTRLTVV.

The chain recombines TRBV5-1 with TRBJ2-1; either TRBD1 or TRBD2 may fit D (5 bases each). The CDR3 covers 16 residues. Per germline, CDR1 SGHRS and CDR2 YFSETQ. V was shortened by 0 bases and J by 1 base, with 11 bases between the two germline ends. The CDR3 loop is CASSLVGRESYNEQFF. CDR3 nucleotides: TGCGCCAGCAGCTTGGTAGGCAGGGAGTCCTACAATGAGCAGTTCTTC.

The CDR3 loop reads CASSEDYEQYF. The DNA of the CDR3 is TGTGCCAGCAGTGAAGACTACGAGCAGTACTTC. The chain is built from TRBV2 and TRBJ2-7; the D is unclear. V was cut by 1 base and J by 3 bases, with 1 base left in between. Germline-derived CDR1 and CDR2 are SNHLY and FYNNEI. The CDR3 has 11 residues.

This chain links TRBV5-4 with TRBJ1-5; 10 nucleotides match TRBD1. CDR1 is SGHNT and CDR2 is YYREEE in the germline V gene (reference sequence). CDR3 length: 15 amino acids. V lost 5 bases and J lost 4; bases outside the gene matches: 6. CDR3 sequence reads: CASSQGTGENQPQHF. The CDR3 bases are TGTGCCAGCAGTCAAGGGACAGGGGAAAATCAGCCCCAGCATTTT.

This chain links TRBV27 with TRBJ2-1, with D perhaps matching TRBD1 (6 bases). Trimming removed 8 bases from V and 6 bases from J, with 14 bases in between. Per germline, CDR1 MNHEY and CDR2 SMNVEV (reference sequence). The CDR3 runs 13 residues. CDR3: CASGDTWVNEQFF. The CDR3 DNA sequence: TGTGCCAGCGGGGACACGTGGGTCAATGAGCAGTTCTTC.

J is TRBJ2-3 and V is TRBV7-7; 8 nucleotides match TRBD1. The CDR3 covers 15 residues. In germline, CDR1 is SSHAT, CDR2 FNYEAQ (reference sequence). V shed 1 base and J 0 bases; nucleotides not matched to a gene: 0. The CDR3 spells CASSLGTGSTDTQYF. In nucleotides, the CDR3 is TGTGCCAGCAGCTTAGGGACAGGGAGCACAGATACGCAGTATTTT.